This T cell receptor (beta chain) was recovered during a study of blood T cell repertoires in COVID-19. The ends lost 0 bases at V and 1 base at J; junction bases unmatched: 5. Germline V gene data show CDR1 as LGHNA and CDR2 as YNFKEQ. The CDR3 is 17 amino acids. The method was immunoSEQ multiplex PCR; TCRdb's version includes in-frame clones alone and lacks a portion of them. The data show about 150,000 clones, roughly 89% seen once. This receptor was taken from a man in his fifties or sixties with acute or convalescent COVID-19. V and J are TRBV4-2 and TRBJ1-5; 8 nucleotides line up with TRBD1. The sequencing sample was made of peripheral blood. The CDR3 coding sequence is TGTGCCAGCAGCCAAGACGCAGGGGGCGGGAGCAATCAGCCCCAGCATTTT. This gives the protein CASSQDAGGGSNQPQHF.